The table lists the clone carrying this T cell receptor beta chain with a count of one. Its antigen is not known. Germline CDR1 is SGHDT and CDR2 is YYEEEE. V was trimmed by 3 bases and J by 1 base, leaving 17 bases between them. The CDR3 extends over 18 amino acids. The assay was immunoSEQ multiplex PCR, and TCRdb's table has in-frame clones only and misses some. The data hold 2,700 or so clones, with around 80% observed a single time. These data belong to a study of follicular helper T cells after annual influenza vaccination. Regarding the study as a whole: Only roughly 9-21% of analyzed cells yielded productive TCRB sequences.

Indicated time point: 2014-2015 season, pre-vaccination. The receptor was isolated from an adult who received the influenza vaccine. V and J are TRBV5-6 and TRBJ1-6; TRBD1 is a possible D gene (5 bases). This sample comprised CXCR5+ CD38- circulating T follicular helper cells from blood, obtained on the day of influenza vaccination. Specified subset: circulating Tfh, non-naive CD4+CXCR5+PD-1+ (ICOS+CD38+ or ICOS-CD38-). For the CDR3, the DNA is TGTGCCAGCAGCTGGGGTTTCGGGTCAGGGTCCTATAATTCACCCCTCCACTTT. Its protein is CASSWGFGSGSYNSPLHF.